Each of the 3 T cell receptor beta chains below was sequenced from the same sample in a study of vaccination and CD4 T cells after COVID-19. Oncomine TCR Beta short-read sequencing was applied to DNA from cultured CD4+ T cells. TCRdb re-derived calls from the PCR reads in MiXCR, one entry per CDR3 protein. The sample shows roughly 15,000 distinct CDR3 sequences, around two fifths of them seen only once. Antigens for these TCRs are unknown. Regarding treatment: roughly 10-day PBMC culture with coronavirus spike peptide pools or control peptides (ViraFEST assay). Sequencing used CD4+ T cells from blood, cultured in vitro. These receptors all stem from a human donor who had recovered from COVID-19.

V usage is TRBV5-4 and J usage is TRBJ2-4; 10 positions match TRBD2. The CDR3 totals 16 residues. The germline V gene encodes CDR1 SGHNT and CDR2 YYREEE (reference sequence). With V trimmed by 4 bases and J by 1 base, 5 bases remained unmatched. The CDR3 DNA reads as TGTGCCAGCAGCCTAGCGGGGGCGGAGGCCAAAAACATTCAGTACTTC. Its translation is CASSLAGAEAKNIQYF.

This sequence joins TRBV7-9 and TRBJ1-1, with D tentatively TRBD1 (5 bases). Deletions cut 2 bases from V and 8 bases from J, with 12 bases between. In germline, CDR1 is SEHNR, CDR2 FQNEAQ (reference sequence). CDR3 length equals 13 residues. The CDR3 sequence is CASSLPLGLEAFF. CDR3 coding DNA: TGTGCCAGCAGCTTACCTCTGGGGCTGGAAGCTTTCTTT.

This clonotype was observed a few times. The J gene is TRBJ2-7, the V gene TRBV6-2 or TRBV6-3; possible D gene TRBD2, 6 bases. V lost 10 bases and J lost 2, with 27 bases in between. CDR1 and CDR2 (germline): MNHEY, SVGEGT. The CDR3 runs to 17 residues. This chain's CDR3 is CATLSPGGTVGAYEQYF. The CDR3 nucleotides are TGTGCCACCCTCTCTCCTGGCGGGACCGTCGGCGCCTACGAGCAGTACTTC.